This T cell receptor (beta chain) was documented in a study of cytomegalovirus exposure and HLA in healthy donors. Study-wide points: A later analysis linked 15,000 to 20,000 TCR beta sequences to HLA alleles at 0.05 false discovery rate. A later analysis linked a missense DCLRE1C variant to TCR beta V- and J-gene trimming. Near-uniform donor sequencing depth was presumed by presence/absence analyses. The authors enumerated over 150 TCR beta chains as linked to cytomegalovirus.

This clone was found a few times. Its target is not known. This CDR3 has 16 residues. V was clipped by 0 bases and J by 6 bases; unmatched bases: 7. Germline-derived CDR1 and CDR2 are MRHNA and SNTAGT. Primers: 60 Vbeta forward and 13 Jbeta reverse. Profiling relied on immunoSEQ multiplex PCR, and the TCRdb table lists in-frame clones only, not all of them. Of about 140,000 clones listed, approximately 82% are singletons. The sequence came from a man younger than 40 in good health and CMV-seropositive. The material sequenced was PBMCs. V gene TRBV6-4 combines with J gene TRBJ2-1, with 8 nucleotides matching TRBD1. The CDR3 reads CASSDSAGGGSNEQFF. Written as DNA, the CDR3 is TGTGCCAGCAGTGACTCGGCAGGGGGCGGAAGCAATGAGCAGTTCTTC.